Presented here are 27 T cell receptor beta chains from one specimen sequenced in a study of brain T cells in children with intractable seizures. Generated by immunoSEQ multiplex PCR, the TCRdb table keeps only in-frame clones and is missing some. The table shows 340,000 or so clones, with 93% occurring only once. Specified time point: blood from clinic visit 5 months post-surgery; TSC patient then seizure free. The material sequenced was peripheral blood, taken about 5 months after surgery. Receptors originate from a boy younger than two with tuberous sclerosis and intractable seizures.

V gene TRBV10-3 combines with J gene TRBJ2-1, with 10 bases aligning to TRBD2. CDR1 is ENHRY, CDR2 SYGVKD, per germline. The CDR3 extends over 15 amino acids. V trimming: 3 bases; J trimming: 8 bases; junction bases outside the gene matches: 7. CDR3 DNA sequence: TGTGCCATCAGTGAACCCCTAGCGGGGGATGATGAGCAGTTCTTC. Protein sequence: CAISEPLAGDDEQFF.

This chain joins TRBV7-6 and TRBJ2-1; TRBD2 matches at 11 bases. V lost 5 bases, J lost 4 bases, and 4 bases stayed unmatched. This CDR3 is built from 15 residues. Germline V gene sequence: CDR1 SGHVS, CDR2 FNYEAQ. Written as DNA, the CDR3 is TGTGCCAGCAGCCCGACTAGCGGGATTTACAATGAGCAGTTCTTC. It translates to CASSPTSGIYNEQFF.

The V call is TRBV11-2, the J call TRBJ1-2, with D perhaps TRBD1 (5 bases). V was trimmed by 1 base and J by 3 bases, leaving 9 bases between them. Germline CDR1 reads SGHAT; CDR2 reads FQNNGV. There are 14 residues in the CDR3. The CDR3 sequence: CASSLGVGDYGYTF. The CDR3 DNA is TGTGCCAGCAGCTTAGGAGTAGGGGACTATGGCTACACCTTC.

The chain carries TRBV15 and TRBJ2-1, with D possibly being TRBD2 (6 bases). Trimming took 5 bases from V and 11 from J, leaving 19 bases between them. The CDR3 totals 14 residues. Germline CDR1 is LNHNV and CDR2 is YYDKDF (reference sequence). The chain's CDR3 is CATSGDSGRGQQFF. DNA of the CDR3: TGTGCCACCAGCGGCGATAGCGGCAGAGGGCAGCAGTTCTTC.

J is TRBJ2-1 and V is TRBV6-5; no reliable D call. V was trimmed by 7 bases and J by 3 bases, leaving 16 bases between them. Germline CDR1 and CDR2: MNHEY and SVGAGI. The CDR3 contains 15 residues. The CDR3 loop is CASTESGARYNEQFF. The CDR3 coding sequence is TGTGCCAGCACCGAGTCGGGTGCGCGCTACAATGAGCAGTTCTTC.

This chain connects TRBV7-3 to TRBJ2-7; 9 nucleotides agree with TRBD2. This CDR3 has 13 amino acids. V was clipped by 4 bases and J by 6 bases; unmatched bases: 4. Germline V gives CDR1 SGHTA, CDR2 FQGTGA. The chain's CDR3 is CASSWGLAREQYF. For the CDR3, the DNA is TGTGCCAGCAGCTGGGGACTAGCTCGCGAGCAGTACTTC.

V is TRBV25-1 and J is TRBJ2-7, with TRBD2 as a possible D gene (5 bases). This CDR3 has 14 residues. V lost 2 bases and J lost 1, with 9 bases in between. The germline V gene has CDR1 MGHDK and CDR2 SYGVNS. The CDR3, as DNA: TGTGCCAGCAGTGAAGGGGAGTTATCCTACGAGCAGTACTTC. Protein sequence: CASSEGELSYEQYF.

The V call is TRBV27, the J call TRBJ1-1, with 9 bases fitting TRBD1. CDR1 and CDR2 (germline): MNHEY, SMNVEV (reference sequence). CDR3 length: 15 residues. Unmatched junction bases numbered 6, after V lost 3 bases and J lost 4 bases. CDR3 residues: CASSFGTGRFTEAFF. In DNA, the CDR3 is TGTGCCAGCAGTTTCGGGACAGGGCGTTTCACTGAAGCTTTCTTT.

The chain links TRBV27 to TRBJ2-3, with D tentatively TRBD1 (6 bases). There are 13 residues in the CDR3. The V gene lost 6 bases and the J gene lost 2 bases, with 9 bases spanning the gap. Germline-derived CDR1 and CDR2 are MNHEY and SMNVEV (reference sequence). CDR3 amino acids: CASRRTATDTQYF. The CDR3 DNA sequence: TGTGCCAGCAGAAGGACAGCCACAGATACGCAGTATTTT.

This clone has a single count. The chain employs TRBV13 and TRBJ1-2; D is unresolved. Trimming stripped 6 bases from V and 7 bases from J, with 15 bases between. The CDR3 totals 13 residues. CDR1 is PRHDT, CDR2 FYEKMQ, per germline (reference sequence). CDR3 DNA: TGTGCCAGCAGTCCCCCGGGGAATCGTGGCTACACCTTC. This sequence encodes CASSPPGNRGYTF.

The chain recombines TRBV27 with TRBJ2-3; D is uncertain. From germline, CDR1 is MNHEY and CDR2 SMNVEV (reference sequence). The CDR3 covers 15 residues. Trimming pared 6 bases from V and 1 base from J, leaving 14 bases between. This CDR3 reads CASSAPSLGTDTQYF. The CDR3 DNA reads TGTGCCAGCAGCGCTCCATCGCTGGGCACAGATACGCAGTATTTT.

The gene calls are TRBV29-1 and TRBJ2-4; a weak D match, TRBD2 (5 bases). V gave up 4 bases and J gave up 4 bases, with 11 bases separating them. Germline CDR1 is SQVTM and CDR2 is ANQGSEA. The length of the CDR3 is 13 residues. CDR3 nucleotides: TGCAGCGTTGGAGAGGCGGGTAAAAACATTCAGTACTTC. Its protein product is CSVGEAGKNIQYF.

This rearrangement joins TRBV18 to TRBJ1-1; D may be TRBD1 (6 bases). This CDR3 region has 14 residues. Trimming cost V 2 bases and J 1 base, with 8 bases left between them. CDR1 and CDR2 from the germline V gene are KGHSH and LQKENI. CDR3 region: CASSPRGGNTEAFF. CDR3 DNA: TGTGCCAGCTCACCAAGGGGGGGGAACACTGAAGCTTTCTTT. The full variable domain, its missing parts supplied by reference TRBV18 and TRBJ1-1, is NAGVMQNPRHLVRRRGQEARLRCSPMKGHSHVYWYRQLPEEGLKFMVYLQKENIIDESGMPKERFSAEFPKEGPSILRIQQVVRGDSAAYFCASSPRGGNTEAFFGQGTRLTVV.

This clone was recorded only once. The rearrangement joins TRBV9 to TRBJ2-1; 14 positions match TRBD2. Germline V gene data show CDR1 as SGDLS and CDR2 as YYNGEE. The V gene end was trimmed by 3 bases and the J gene end by 8 bases; junction bases not matched to a gene: 4. CDR3 length: 15 residues. The CDR3 DNA reads TGTGCCAGCAGCGCGGGACTAGCGGGAGTCGATGAGCAGTTCTTC. This sequence encodes CASSAGLAGVDEQFF.

This chain links TRBV27 with TRBJ2-7; 7 bases map to TRBD1. Trimming removed 5 bases from V and 5 bases from J; junction bases left unmatched: 12. Germline loops: CDR1 MNHEY, CDR2 SMNVEV (reference sequence). The CDR3 is 15 amino acids. The CDR3: CASSSPGGPPDEQYF. For the CDR3, the DNA is TGTGCCAGCAGTAGCCCAGGGGGTCCCCCCGACGAGCAGTACTTC.

This chain uses TRBV11-2 with TRBJ1-1; a possible D gene is TRBD1 (5 bases). Trimming took 4 bases from V and 5 from J, leaving 20 bases between them. Looked up from germline, CDR1 is SGHAT and CDR2 is FQNNGV. The CDR3 is 16 amino acids. The CDR3 spells CASSSTAGSLRTEAFF. CDR3 bases: TGTGCCAGCAGCTCCACTGCAGGGTCGCTCCGGACTGAAGCTTTCTTT.

The rearrangement links TRBV3-1 (or the pseudogene TRBV3-2) to TRBJ1-3; D not certain. Per the germline V gene, CDR1 is LGHDT and CDR2 is YNNKEL (reference sequence). CDR3 size: 12 residues. Trimming took off 5 bases at V and 9 bases at J, with 11 bases between the two ends. This CDR3 reads CASSYTGPTIYF. CDR3 sequence (DNA): TGTGCCAGCAGCTACACTGGTCCCACCATATATTTT.

V and J are TRBV6-6 and TRBJ1-1, with 10 bases identical to TRBD1. With 2 bases clipped from V and 3 bases from J, the junction kept 3 bases outside the gene matches. The CDR3 sequence is 15 residues long. Germline lookup yields CDR1 MNHNY and CDR2 SVGAGI (reference sequence). The CDR3: CASSYAGTGDTEAFF. The CDR3 DNA is TGTGCCAGCAGTTACGCCGGGACAGGGGACACTGAAGCTTTCTTT.

The chain is built from TRBV3-1 (or the pseudogene TRBV3-2) and TRBJ2-1; D call uncertain. Germline V gene lookup returns CDR1 LGHDT and CDR2 YNNKEL (reference sequence). The CDR3 contains 16 residues. V lost 3 bases and J lost 0, with 12 bases in between. In DNA, the CDR3 is TGTGCCAGCAGCCATTACGGCCCAAGCTCCTACAATGAGCAGTTCTTC. This encodes CASSHYGPSSYNEQFF.

This clone was seen only once. V is TRBV2 and J is TRBJ2-7, with no clear D. Trimming shortened V by 6 bases and J by 0 bases, and 6 bases separated the two germline ends. Germline assignment: CDR1 SNHLY and CDR2 FYNNEI. The CDR3 covers 12 residues. The CDR3 DNA is TGTGCCAGCAGGTACGTCTCCTACGAGCAGTACTTC. Translated: CASRYVSYEQYF. The complete variable domain, with remaining parts taken from reference TRBV2 and TRBJ2-7, reads EPEVTQTPSHQVTQMGQEVILRCVPISNHLYFYWYRQILGQKVEFLVSFYNNEISEKSEIFDDQFSVERPDGSNFTLKIRSTKLEDSAMYFCASRYVSYEQYFGPGTRLTVT.

With respect to this clone: The sample has other DNA sequences that encode this CDR3 too. The J gene is TRBJ1-2, the V gene TRBV6-5; 10 positions agree with TRBD1. Per the germline V gene, CDR1 is MNHEY and CDR2 is SVGAGI. The CDR3 spans 13 residues. V shed 5 bases, J shed 4 bases, and the junction held 1 base outside the gene matches. Written as DNA, the CDR3 is TGTGCCAGCAGTAGGGACAGGGGCTATGGCTACACCTTC. Protein: CASSRDRGYGYTF.

The rearrangement uses TRBV14 and TRBJ2-2; weak D call: TRBD2 (7 bases). The CDR3 sequence is 15 residues long. V gave up 3 bases and J gave up 7 bases, with 15 bases separating them. The germline gives CDR1 SGHDN, CDR2 FVKESK. The CDR3 sequence is CASSQQGRGIGELFF. CDR3 in DNA: TGTGCCAGCAGCCAGCAGGGGAGGGGGATCGGGGAGCTGTTTTTT.

The chain is built from TRBV30 and TRBJ2-1, with 12 bases fitting TRBD2. After removal of 4 bases from V and 6 bases from J, the junction contained 1 base not matched to a gene. This CDR3 contains 13 residues. CDR1 is GTSNPN, CDR2 SVGIG, per germline (reference sequence). CDR3 DNA sequence: TGTGCCTGGACTAGCGGGGGGGCCAATGAGCAGTTCTTC. Amino acid sequence: CAWTSGGANEQFF.

The chain carries TRBV5-1 and TRBJ2-3; D gene unclear. From germline, CDR1 is SGHRS and CDR2 YFSETQ. CDR3 size: 12 residues. The ends were cut back, 4 bases at V and 0 bases at J, with 3 bases in the middle. CDR3 protein: CASSVSTDTQYF. In DNA, the CDR3 is TGCGCCAGCAGCGTTAGCACAGATACGCAGTATTTT. Using reference TRBV5-1 and TRBJ2-3 for the parts outside the CDR3, the full variable domain is KAGVTQTPRYLIKTRGQQVTLSCSPISGHRSVSWYQQTPGQGLQFLFEYFSETQRNKGNFPGRFSGRQFSNSRSEMNVSTLELGDSALYLCASSVSTDTQYFGPGTRLTVL.

The V call is TRBV20-1, the J call TRBJ2-5, with D uncertain. The germline gives CDR1 DFQATT, CDR2 SNEGSKA (reference sequence). This CDR3 comprises 10 residues. In nucleotides, the CDR3 is TGCACCCCGGTTCAGGAGACCCAGTACTTC. Translated, it gives CTPVQETQYF.

The chain uses TRBV28 and TRBJ1-5; D is ambiguous. This CDR3 is built from 16 residues. Between the trimmed V and J ends, which lost 2 bases and 0 bases, there was a span of 11 bases. From germline, CDR1 is MDHEN and CDR2 SYDVKM. CDR3 nucleotides: TGTGCCAGCAGTTTAATGGCAGCTTATAGCAATCAGCCCCAGCATTTT. Protein sequence: CASSLMAAYSNQPQHF.

The rearrangement uses TRBV7-2 and TRBJ2-6; D could derive from TRBD1 or TRBD2 (5 bases each). Trimming took off 1 base at V and 0 bases at J, with 16 bases between the two ends. The CDR3 is made up of 19 amino acids. CDR1 and CDR2 (germline): SGHTA, FQGNSA. As DNA, the CDR3 is TGTGCCAGCAGCTTAGTGTTCTGGGACCACAGCTCTGGGGCCAACGTCCTGACTTTC. Protein: CASSLVFWDHSSGANVLTF.